This T cell receptor (beta chain) is drawn from a study of radiation and T cells in renal cell carcinoma. Overall study findings and caveats: From baseline, blood top tumor clonotypes peaked at 2 weeks post-radiation.

As for time point: blood 4 weeks post-SBRT, at nephrectomy. Treatment meaning: 15 Gy SBRT to primary tumor, nephrectomy 4 weeks later. With 1 base removed from V and 2 bases from J, the gap between germline ends came to 11 bases. This CDR3 region has 15 residues. In germline, CDR1 is SEHNR, CDR2 FQNEAQ (reference sequence). Note on this clone: Its matching antigen is unknown.

TCRdb keeps only in-frame clones here, not all; method: immunoSEQ multiplex PCR. Among around 180,000 clones listed, about 88% were seen once. Specimen: blood, collected from a patient whose treatment included radiotherapy and nephrectomy. The rearrangement joins TRBV7-9 to TRBJ1-2; D ambiguous. The TCR comes from a woman in her 50s with renal cell carcinoma. CDR3 in DNA: TGTGCCAGCAGCTTAGGAGGACGCAAAAACTATGGCTACACCTTC. Its translation: CASSLGGRKNYGYTF.